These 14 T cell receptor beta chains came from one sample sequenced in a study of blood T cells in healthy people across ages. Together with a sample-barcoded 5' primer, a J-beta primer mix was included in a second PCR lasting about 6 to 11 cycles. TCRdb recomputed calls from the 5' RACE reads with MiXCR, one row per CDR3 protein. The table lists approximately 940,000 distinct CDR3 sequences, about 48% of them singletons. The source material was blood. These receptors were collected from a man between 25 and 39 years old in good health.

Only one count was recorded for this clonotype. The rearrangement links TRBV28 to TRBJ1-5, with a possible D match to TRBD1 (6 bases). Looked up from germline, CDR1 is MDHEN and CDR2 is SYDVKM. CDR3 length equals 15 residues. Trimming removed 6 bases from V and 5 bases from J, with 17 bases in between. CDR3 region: CASSLSGGVYQPQHF. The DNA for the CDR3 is TGTGCCAGCAGCCTCTCGGGGGGCGTTTATCAGCCCCAGCATTTT.

CDR3 protein: CASGPRVYEQYF. The CDR3, as DNA: TGTGCCAGCGGCCCCCGGGTGTACGAGCAGTACTTC. J is TRBJ2-7 and V is TRBV6-2 or TRBV6-3; D gene ambiguous. The ends were cut back, 8 bases at V and 4 bases at J, with 12 bases in the middle. Germline CDR1 and CDR2: MNHEY and SVGEGT. The CDR3 extends over 12 amino acids.

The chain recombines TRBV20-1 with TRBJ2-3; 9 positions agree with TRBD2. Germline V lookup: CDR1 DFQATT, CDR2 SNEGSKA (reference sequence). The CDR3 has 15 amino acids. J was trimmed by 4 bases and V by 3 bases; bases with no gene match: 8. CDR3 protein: CSARPGLAVADTQYF. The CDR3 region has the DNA TGCAGTGCTAGGCCGGGACTAGCCGTCGCAGATACGCAGTATTTT.

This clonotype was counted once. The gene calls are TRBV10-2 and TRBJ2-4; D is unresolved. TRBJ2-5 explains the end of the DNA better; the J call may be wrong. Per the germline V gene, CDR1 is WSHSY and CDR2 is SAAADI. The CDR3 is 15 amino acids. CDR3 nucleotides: TGCGCCAGCAGTGAACTAAGGCTCCTGCAAGAGACCCAGTACTTC. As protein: CASSELRLLQETQYF.

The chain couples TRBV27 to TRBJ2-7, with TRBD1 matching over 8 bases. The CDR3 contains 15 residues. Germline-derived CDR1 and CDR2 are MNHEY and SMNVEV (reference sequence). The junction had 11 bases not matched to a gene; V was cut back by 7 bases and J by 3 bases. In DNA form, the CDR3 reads TGTGCCAGCAACCAGGGGGCTCCCGGGGACTACGAGCAGTACTTC. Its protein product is CASNQGAPGDYEQYF.

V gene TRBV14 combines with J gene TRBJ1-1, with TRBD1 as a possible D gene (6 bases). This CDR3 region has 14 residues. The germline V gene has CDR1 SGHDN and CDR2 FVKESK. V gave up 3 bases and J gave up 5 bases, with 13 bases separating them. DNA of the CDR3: TGTGCCAGCAGCCACGTTACAGGGTCGACTGAAGCTTTCTTT. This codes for CASSHVTGSTEAFF.

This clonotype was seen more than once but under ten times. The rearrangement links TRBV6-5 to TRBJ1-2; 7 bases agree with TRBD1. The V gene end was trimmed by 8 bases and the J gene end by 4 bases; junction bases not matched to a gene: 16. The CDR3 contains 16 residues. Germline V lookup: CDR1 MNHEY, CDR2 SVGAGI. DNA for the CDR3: TGTGCCAGCCTCCTATCCCGGCGACAGGGTGCCTATGGCTACACCTTC. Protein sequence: CASLLSRRQGAYGYTF.

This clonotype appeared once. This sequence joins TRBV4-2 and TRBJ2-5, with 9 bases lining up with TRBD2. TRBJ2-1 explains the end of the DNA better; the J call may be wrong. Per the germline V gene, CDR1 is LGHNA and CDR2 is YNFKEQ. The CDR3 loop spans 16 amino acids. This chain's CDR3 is CASSQENSGGWETQFF. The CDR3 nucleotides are TGTGCCAGCAGCCAAGAGAATAGCGGGGGCTGGGAGACCCAGTTCTTC.

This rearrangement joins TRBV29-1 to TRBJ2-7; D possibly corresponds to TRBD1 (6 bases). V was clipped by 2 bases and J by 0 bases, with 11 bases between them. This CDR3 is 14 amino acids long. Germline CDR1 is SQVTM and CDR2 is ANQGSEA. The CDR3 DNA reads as TGCAGCGTTGAATTGACAGGTAGCTCCTACGAGCAGTACTTC. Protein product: CSVELTGSSYEQYF.

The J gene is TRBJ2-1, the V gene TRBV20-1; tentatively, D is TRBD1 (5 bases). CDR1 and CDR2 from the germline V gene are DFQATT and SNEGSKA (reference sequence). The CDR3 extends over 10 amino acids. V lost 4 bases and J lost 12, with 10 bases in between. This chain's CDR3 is CSANRQGQFF. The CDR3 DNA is TGCAGTGCTAACCGGCAGGGGCAGTTCTTC.

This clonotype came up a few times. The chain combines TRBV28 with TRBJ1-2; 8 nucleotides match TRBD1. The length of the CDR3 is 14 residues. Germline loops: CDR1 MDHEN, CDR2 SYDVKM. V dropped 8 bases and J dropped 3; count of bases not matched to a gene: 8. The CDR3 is CASSSPGQDYGYTF. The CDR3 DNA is TGTGCCAGCTCTTCCCCGGGACAGGACTATGGCTACACCTTC.

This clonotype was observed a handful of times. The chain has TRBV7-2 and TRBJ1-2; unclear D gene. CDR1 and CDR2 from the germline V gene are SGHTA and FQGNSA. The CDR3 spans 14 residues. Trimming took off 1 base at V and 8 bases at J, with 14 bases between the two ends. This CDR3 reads CASSLVLVGGGYTF. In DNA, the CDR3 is TGTGCCAGCAGCTTAGTGCTAGTGGGTGGAGGCTACACCTTC.

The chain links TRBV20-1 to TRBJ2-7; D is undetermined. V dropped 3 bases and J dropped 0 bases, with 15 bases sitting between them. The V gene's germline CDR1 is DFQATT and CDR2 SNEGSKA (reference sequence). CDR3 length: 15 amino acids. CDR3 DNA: TGCAGTGCTAGTAACCGACTGTTTAGCTCCTACGAGCAGTACTTC. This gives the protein CSASNRLFSSYEQYF.

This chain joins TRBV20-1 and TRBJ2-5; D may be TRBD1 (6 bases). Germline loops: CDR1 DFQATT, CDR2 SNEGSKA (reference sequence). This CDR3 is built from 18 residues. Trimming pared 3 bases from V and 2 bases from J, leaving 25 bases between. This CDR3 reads CSARAGDIPTTVQETQYF. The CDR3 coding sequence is TGCAGTGCTAGGGCCGGGGACATCCCAACGACCGTACAAGAGACCCAGTACTTC.